This is a list of T cell receptor beta chains from one sample in a study of blood T cell repertoires in COVID-19. Using immunoSEQ multiplex PCR, the repertoire was profiled, and TCRdb retains in-frame clones only, with some absent. The sample shows about 220,000 clones, 65% to 90% of them seen only once. Sequenced sample: peripheral blood. These receptors were taken from a woman aged 70-85 years with COVID-19, enrolled during active disease. Each CDR3 is given without its conserved first and last residue.

>TRBV7-9|TRBJ2-1
ASSRTDNEQF
>TRBV7-2|TRBJ1-5
ASSWTGGNQPQH
>TRBV5-1|TRBJ1-3
ASSLGQAGNTIY
>TRBV19|TRBJ2-5
ASSTSYGQETQY
>TRBV6-2/TRBV6-3|TRBJ2-3
ASSPPTGLHTDTQY
>TRBV28|TRBJ1-1
ASSSRGTGDNEAF
>TRBV5-1|TRBJ1-3
ASSSGARSGNTIY
>TRBV2|TRBJ2-7
ASRKDRVSYEQY
>TRBV2|TRBJ2-5
ASSDLAGVQETQY
>TRBV15|TRBJ2-5
ATIQGPTSGLLKETQY
>TRBV5-1|TRBJ1-1
ASSLSFTGPNTEAF
>TRBV9|TRBJ2-1
ASSVGAGSLSSYNEQF
>TRBV24-1|TRBJ2-1
ATSDSGQDNEQF
>TRBV5-6|TRBJ2-7
ASSPRGRTYEQY
>TRBV19|TRBJ2-4
ASSISGGGWNIQY